These T cell receptor beta chains were read from a single sample in a study of blood T cell repertoires in COVID-19. The table came from immunoSEQ multiplex PCR; TCRdb's copy has only in-frame clones and leaves some out. The sample includes roughly 400,000 clones, over 75% of them seen just once. The specimen was PBMCs or T cells enriched from blood (not recorded which). Receptors originate from a woman younger than 30 who had been exposed to COVID-19. Both conserved end residues are part of each CDR3. A D gene is named only where the DNA matches it firmly. The size entry is marked missing in some rows and otherwise reads once, few, many or a size class.

J gene,V gene,clone size,D gene,CDR3 protein,CDR3 DNA
TRBJ2-3,TRBV28,.,.,CASSLHGRDTDTQYF,TGTGCCAGCAGTCTTCATGGGCGTGACACAGATACGCAGTATTTT
TRBJ1-2,TRBV30,few,.,CAWSVPGAGYTF,TGTGCCTGGAGTGTACCTGGGGCTGGCTACACCTTC
TRBJ1-5,TRBV6-5,.,.,CASTNPGWPQHF,TGTGCCAGCACTAACCCCGGGTGGCCCCAGCATTTT
TRBJ1-1,TRBV13,.,.,CASSNRQEMNTEAFF,TGTGCCAGCAGCAATAGACAAGAGATGAACACTGAAGCTTTCTTT
TRBJ2-3,TRBV5-6,.,TRBD2,CASSLGTSGSPDTQYF,TGTGCCAGCAGCTTGGGGACTAGCGGATCCCCAGATACGCAGTATTTT
TRBJ2-1,TRBV4-1,.,TRBD2,CASSRASGEYNEQFF,TGCGCCAGCAGCCGAGCTAGCGGGGAGTACAATGAGCAGTTCTTC
TRBJ2-1,TRBV29-1,.,TRBD2,CSVLLAGGPSNYNEQFF,TGCAGCGTCCTACTAGCGGGAGGGCCCTCTAACTACAATGAGCAGTTCTTC
TRBJ1-4,TRBV28,.,.,CASSLGTITNEKLFF,TGTGCCAGCAGTTTAGGGACAATCACTAATGAAAAACTGTTTTTT
TRBJ1-5,TRBV7-9,few,.,CASSLDGFSQPQHF,TGTGCCAGCAGCTTAGACGGTTTCTCTCAGCCCCAGCATTTT
TRBJ1-4,TRBV4-2,.,TRBD1,CASSQGDSLKEEKLFF,TGTGCCAGCAGCCAGGGGGACAGCCTTAAAGAGGAAAAACTGTTTTTT
TRBJ2-7,TRBV5-1,few,TRBD1,CASSFQGDYEQYF,TGCGCCAGCAGCTTTCAGGGGGACTACGAGCAGTACTTC
TRBJ1-2,TRBV3-1/TRBV3-2,.,.,CASSSDRSNGYTF,TGTGCCAGCAGCTCAGACAGGTCGAACGGCTACACCTTC
TRBJ1-3,TRBV28,.,.,CASGRNTIYF,TGTGCCAGCGGGAGGAACACCATATATTTT
TRBJ2-7,TRBV7-2,.,.,CASSLGLGSATYEQYF,TGTGCCAGCAGCTTAGGGTTGGGTAGCGCCACCTACGAGCAGTACTTC
TRBJ2-1,TRBV5-4,.,TRBD2,CASSLTTSGGPYNEQFF,TGTGCCAGCAGCTTGACGACTAGCGGGGGCCCGTACAATGAGCAGTTCTTC
TRBJ1-5,TRBV28,once,.,CASSPYLGAQPQHF,TGTGCCAGCAGTCCTTACCTGGGGGCACAGCCCCAGCATTTT
TRBJ1-5,TRBV19,.,TRBD1,CASKDRGIQPQHF,TGTGCCAGTAAGGACAGGGGGATTCAGCCCCAGCATTTT
TRBJ2-2,TRBV7-9,once,.,CASSPQGRLGRTGELFF,TGTGCCAGCAGCCCTCAGGGTAGGCTAGGGCGGACCGGGGAGCTGTTTTTT
TRBJ2-7,TRBV4-3,.,.,CASSQETAYEQYF,TGCGCCAGCAGCCAAGAGACAGCCTACGAGCAGTACTTC
TRBJ2-7,TRBV11-3,.,.,CASSLIALAGAYEQYF,TGTGCCAGCAGCTTAATCGCTTTGGCAGGGGCCTACGAGCAGTACTTC
TRBJ2-3,TRBV7-9,.,TRBD1,CASSLGTAGGTASTDTQYF,TGTGCCAGCAGCTTAGGGACGGCAGGGGGCACCGCGAGCACAGATACGCAGTATTTT
TRBJ2-4,TRBV4-3,.,TRBD2,CASSPSDVPGGNIQYF,TGCGCCAGCAGCCCCTCTGATGTGCCGGGGGGAAACATTCAGTACTTC
TRBJ2-1,TRBV2,.,TRBD1,CASSEGQGISGQFF,TGTGCCAGCAGTGAAGGACAGGGGATTTCTGGCCAGTTCTTC
TRBJ2-1,TRBV19,.,TRBD2,CASSSGLVNEQFF,TGTGCCAGTAGTTCCGGACTAGTCAATGAGCAGTTCTTC
TRBJ2-7,TRBV28,.,TRBD1,CASSATGISYEQYF,TGTGCCAGCAGTGCGACAGGGATATCCTACGAGCAGTACTTC
TRBJ2-7,TRBV11-2,.,TRBD1,CASSLLGGRHEQYF,TGTGCCAGCAGCTTACTAGGGGGCAGGCACGAGCAGTACTTC
TRBJ1-5,TRBV7-2,.,.,CASSFRSSGGNQPQHF,TGTGCCAGCAGCTTCCGAAGTTCGGGTGGCAATCAGCCCCAGCATTTT
TRBJ2-3,TRBV10-3,.,TRBD2,CAIKGLAGSSTDTQYF,TGTGCCATCAAGGGACTAGCGGGCTCTAGCACAGATACGCAGTATTTT
TRBJ2-1,TRBV5-5,.,.,CASSFVQGTLYEQFF,TGTGCCAGCAGCTTCGTACAGGGAACTTTGTATGAGCAGTTCTTC
TRBJ2-2,TRBV28,.,TRBD1,CASSSPSGQGNGELFF,TGTGCCAGCAGCTCACCCTCGGGACAGGGAAACGGGGAGCTGTTTTTT
TRBJ2-4,TRBV28,.,.,CASQGGVVDIQYF,TGTGCCAGTCAGGGTGGGGTAGTAGACATTCAGTACTTC
TRBJ1-1,TRBV19,.,.,CATHRQAANTEAFF,TGTGCCACTCACCGACAGGCGGCGAACACTGAAGCTTTCTTT
TRBJ2-7,TRBV3-1/TRBV3-2,.,TRBD2,CASSQESLAGESRPYEQYF,TGTGCCAGCAGCCAAGAGTCGCTAGCGGGAGAAAGTCGGCCCTACGAGCAGTACTTC
TRBJ2-2,TRBV23-1,.,TRBD1,CASSRDRGLRTGELFF,TGCGCCAGCAGTCGTGACAGGGGCCTTAGAACCGGGGAGCTGTTTTTT
TRBJ1-1,TRBV5-6,.,.,CASSSGSLINTEAFF,TGTGCCAGCAGCTCGGGTAGTCTGATTAACACTGAAGCTTTCTTT
TRBJ1-1,TRBV5-4,.,.,CASSPRGGVRAEAFF,TGTGCCAGCAGCCCGAGAGGGGGAGTGAGGGCTGAAGCTTTCTTT
TRBJ2-6,TRBV5-1,.,.,CASSLGGLFYSGANVLTF,TGCGCCAGCAGCTTGGGCGGTCTATTTTACTCTGGGGCCAACGTCCTGACTTTC
TRBJ1-2,TRBV28,.,TRBD1,CASSFGDRGPGYTF,TGTGCCAGCAGTTTTGGGGACAGGGGTCCTGGCTACACCTTC
TRBJ1-5,TRBV19,few,TRBD1,CASSRQGPSNQPQHF,TGTGCCAGTTCAAGACAGGGGCCTAGCAATCAGCCCCAGCATTTT
TRBJ2-1,TRBV28,once,.,CASSPPPVNEQFF,TGTGCCAGCAGTCCCCCCCCTGTCAATGAGCAGTTCTTC
TRBJ1-1,TRBV28,.,.,CASPSSEGVNTEAFF,TGTGCCAGCCCCTCCTCAGAGGGGGTGAACACTGAAGCTTTCTTT
TRBJ1-3,TRBV9,.,TRBD1,CASSASPQGAGLNTIYF,TGTGCCAGCAGCGCGAGCCCCCAGGGGGCAGGTTTAAACACCATATATTTT
TRBJ1-2,TRBV7-2,.,TRBD1,CASSLPGQGMAYYGYTF,TGTGCCAGCAGCTTACCCGGACAGGGAATGGCTTACTATGGCTACACCTTC
TRBJ2-7,TRBV6-5,.,.,CATGAAGEQYF,TGTGCCACTGGGGCCGCTGGGGAGCAGTACTTC
TRBJ1-4,TRBV30,.,TRBD1,CAWSAGTGNEKLFF,TGTGCCTGGAGTGCCGGGACAGGGAACGAAAAACTGTTTTTT
TRBJ2-7,TRBV7-6,.,.,CASSFAPRDYEQYF,TGTGCCAGCAGCTTCGCCCCACGGGACTACGAGCAGTACTTC
TRBJ2-4,TRBV5-8,once,TRBD2,CASSLSLAGIQYF,TGTGCCAGCAGCTTGAGCCTAGCGGGCATTCAGTACTTC
TRBJ2-7,TRBV5-1,once,TRBD1,CASMTGTGPYEQYF,TGCGCCAGCATGACCGGGACAGGTCCTTACGAGCAGTACTTC
TRBJ2-5,TRBV5-1,.,TRBD2,CASSSGGPLPGQETQYF,TGCGCCAGTTCTAGCGGGGGGCCCTTACCAGGCCAAGAGACCCAGTACTTC
TRBJ2-2,TRBV28,.,TRBD2,CASSLDLAGVQTGELFF,TGTGCCAGCAGTTTAGATCTAGCGGGAGTTCAAACCGGGGAGCTGTTTTTT
TRBJ1-1,TRBV6-4,.,TRBD1,CASSEPRDRVNTEAFF,TGTGCCAGCAGTGAACCCCGAGACAGGGTGAACACTGAAGCTTTCTTT
TRBJ1-4,TRBV7-8,.,.,CASSPNQGGATNEKLFF,TGTGCCAGCAGCCCCAACCAGGGAGGTGCAACTAATGAAAAACTGTTTTTT
TRBJ2-3,TRBV27,.,.,CASSFGLLGTDTQYF,TGTGCCAGCAGTTTTGGGCTACTTGGCACAGATACGCAGTATTTT